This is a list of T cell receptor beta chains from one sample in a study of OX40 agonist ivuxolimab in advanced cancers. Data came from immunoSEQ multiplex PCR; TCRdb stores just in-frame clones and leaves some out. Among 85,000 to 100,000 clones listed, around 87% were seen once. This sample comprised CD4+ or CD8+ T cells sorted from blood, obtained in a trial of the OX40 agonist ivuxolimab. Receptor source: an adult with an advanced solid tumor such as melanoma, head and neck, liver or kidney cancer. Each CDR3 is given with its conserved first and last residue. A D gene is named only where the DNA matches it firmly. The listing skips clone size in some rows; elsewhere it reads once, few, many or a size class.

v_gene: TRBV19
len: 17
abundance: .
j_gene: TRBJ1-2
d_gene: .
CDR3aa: CASSIPVADRFNYGYTF
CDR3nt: TGTGCCAGTAGTATCCCGGTCGCTGACCGTTTTAACTATGGCTACACCTTC

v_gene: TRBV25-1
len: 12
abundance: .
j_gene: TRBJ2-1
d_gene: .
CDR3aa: CASSRSGVGPFF
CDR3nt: TGTGCCAGCTCAAGATCGGGAGTCGGTCCGTTCTTC

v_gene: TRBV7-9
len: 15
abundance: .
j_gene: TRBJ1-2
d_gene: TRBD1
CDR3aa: CASSKTGQGGGGYTF
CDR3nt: TGTGCCAGCAGCAAGACGGGACAGGGCGGCGGTGGCTACACCTTC

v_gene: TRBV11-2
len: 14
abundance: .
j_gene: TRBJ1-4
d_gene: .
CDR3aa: CASSLGTTNEKLFF
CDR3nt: TGTGCCAGCAGCTTAGGAACAACTAATGAAAAACTGTTTTTT

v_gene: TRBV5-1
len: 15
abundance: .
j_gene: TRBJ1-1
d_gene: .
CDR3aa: CASSREEGRNTEAFF
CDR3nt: TGCGCCAGCAGTCGAGAAGAAGGTAGGAACACTGAAGCTTTCTTT

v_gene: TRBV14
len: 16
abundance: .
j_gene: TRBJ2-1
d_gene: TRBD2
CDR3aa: CASSPRTSGRGVEQFF
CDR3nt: TGTGCCAGCAGCCCCAGAACCAGCGGGAGAGGAGTTGAGCAGTTCTTC

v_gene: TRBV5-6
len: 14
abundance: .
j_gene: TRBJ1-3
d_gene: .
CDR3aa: CASSRRDTGNTIYF
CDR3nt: TGTGCCAGCAGCCGGCGGGATACTGGAAACACCATATATTTT

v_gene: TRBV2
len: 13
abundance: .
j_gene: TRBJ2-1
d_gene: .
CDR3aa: CASSEQSLNEQFF
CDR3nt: TGTGCCAGCAGTGAGCAGAGCCTCAATGAGCAGTTCTTC

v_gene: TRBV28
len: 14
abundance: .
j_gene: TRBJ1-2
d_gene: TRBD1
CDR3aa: CASSNRGRIDGYTF
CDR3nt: TGTGCCAGCAGTAACAGGGGGCGAATCGATGGCTACACCTTC

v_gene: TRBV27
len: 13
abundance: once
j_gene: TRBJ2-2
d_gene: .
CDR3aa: CASSAPGTGELFF
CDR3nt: TGTGCCAGCAGTGCCCCGGGGACCGGGGAGCTGTTTTTT

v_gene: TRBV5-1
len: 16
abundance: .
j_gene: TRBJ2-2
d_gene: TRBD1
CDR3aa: CASSLRDSGNTGELFF
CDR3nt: TGCGCCAGCAGCCTACGGGACAGCGGGAACACCGGGGAGCTGTTTTTT

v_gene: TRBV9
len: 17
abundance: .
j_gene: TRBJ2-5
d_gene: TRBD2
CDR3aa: CASSSGDSGRARETQYF
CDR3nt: TGTGCCAGCAGCTCAGGGGATAGCGGGAGGGCAAGAGAGACCCAGTACTTC

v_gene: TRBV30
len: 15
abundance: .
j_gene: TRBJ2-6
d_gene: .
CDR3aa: CAWIYDSSGANVLTF
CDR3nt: TGTGCCTGGATATATGACAGCTCTGGGGCCAACGTCCTGACTTTC

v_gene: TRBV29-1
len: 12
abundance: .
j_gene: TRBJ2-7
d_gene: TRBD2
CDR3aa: CSVGTSTGEQYF
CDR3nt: TGCAGCGTCGGGACTAGCACGGGTGAGCAGTACTTC

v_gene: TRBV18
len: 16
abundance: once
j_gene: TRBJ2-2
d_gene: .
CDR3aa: CASHPGQPEGAGELFF
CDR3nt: TGTGCCAGCCATCCCGGACAGCCTGAAGGGGCCGGGGAGCTGTTTTTT

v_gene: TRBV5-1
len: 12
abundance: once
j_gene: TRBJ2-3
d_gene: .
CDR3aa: CASSLPGDTQYF
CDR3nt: TGCGCCAGCAGCTTACCGGGAGATACGCAGTATTTT

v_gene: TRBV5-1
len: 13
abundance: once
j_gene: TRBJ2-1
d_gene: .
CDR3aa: CASSFARENEQFF
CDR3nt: TGCGCCAGCAGCTTTGCCAGGGAAAATGAGCAGTTCTTC

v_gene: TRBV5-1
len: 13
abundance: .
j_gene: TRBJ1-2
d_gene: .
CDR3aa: CASSLEGGNGYTF
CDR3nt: TGCGCCAGCAGCTTGGAGGGGGGAAATGGCTACACCTTC

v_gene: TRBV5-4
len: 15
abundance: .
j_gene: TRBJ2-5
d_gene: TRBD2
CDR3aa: CASSRTSGGQETQYF
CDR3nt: TGTGCCAGCAGCCGGACTAGCGGAGGCCAAGAGACCCAGTACTTC

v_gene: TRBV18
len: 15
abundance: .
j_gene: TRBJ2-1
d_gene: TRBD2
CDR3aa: CASSLRTSGMDEQFF
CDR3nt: TGTGCCAGCTCCCTACGGACTAGCGGGATGGATGAGCAGTTCTTC

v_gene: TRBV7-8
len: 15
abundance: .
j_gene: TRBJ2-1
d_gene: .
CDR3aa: CASSRSGTSYNEQFF
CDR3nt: TGTGCCAGCAGCCGTTCCGGGACCTCCTACAATGAGCAGTTCTTC

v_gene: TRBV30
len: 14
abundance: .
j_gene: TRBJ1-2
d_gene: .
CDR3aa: CAWSPDRFNYGYTF
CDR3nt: TGTGCCTGGAGCCCAGACAGATTTAACTATGGCTACACCTTC

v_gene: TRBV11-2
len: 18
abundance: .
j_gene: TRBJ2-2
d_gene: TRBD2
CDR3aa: CASSGRGLAGYSDRELFF
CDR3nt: TGTGCCAGCAGCGGCCGCGGACTAGCGGGATATTCGGACCGGGAGCTGTTTTTT

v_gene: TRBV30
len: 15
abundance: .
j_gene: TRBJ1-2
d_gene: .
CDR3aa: CAWSVAARGTYGYTF
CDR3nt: TGTGCCTGGAGTGTAGCGGCCAGGGGCACCTATGGCTACACCTTC

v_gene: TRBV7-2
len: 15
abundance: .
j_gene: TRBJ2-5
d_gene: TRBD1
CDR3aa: CASSFNRGYRETQYF
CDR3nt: TGTGCCAGCAGCTTCAACAGGGGGTATCGGGAGACCCAGTACTTC

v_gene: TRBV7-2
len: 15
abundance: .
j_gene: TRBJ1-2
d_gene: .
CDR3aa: CASSFRGLINYGYTF
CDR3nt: TGTGCCAGCAGCTTCCGGGGACTAATTAACTATGGCTACACCTTC

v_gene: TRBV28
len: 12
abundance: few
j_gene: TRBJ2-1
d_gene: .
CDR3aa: CASSPFPREQFF
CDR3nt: TGTGCCAGCAGTCCCTTCCCGCGTGAGCAGTTCTTC

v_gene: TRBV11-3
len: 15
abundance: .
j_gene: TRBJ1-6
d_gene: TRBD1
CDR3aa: CASRNQGGTNSPLHF
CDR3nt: TGTGCCAGCAGAAATCAGGGGGGAACTAATTCACCCCTCCACTTT

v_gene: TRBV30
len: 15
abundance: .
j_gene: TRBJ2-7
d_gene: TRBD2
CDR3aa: CAWSPRLADSYEQYF
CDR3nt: TGTGCCTGGAGTCCGCGACTAGCAGACTCCTACGAGCAGTACTTC

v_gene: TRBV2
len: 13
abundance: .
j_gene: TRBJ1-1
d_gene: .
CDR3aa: CASKRLLGTEAFF
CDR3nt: TGTGCCAGCAAGCGGCTCCTGGGGACTGAAGCTTTCTTT

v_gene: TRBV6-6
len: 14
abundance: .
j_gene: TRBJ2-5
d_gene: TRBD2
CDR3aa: CASSWGLAGETQYF
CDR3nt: TGTGCCAGCAGTTGGGGACTAGCGGGAGAGACCCAGTACTTC

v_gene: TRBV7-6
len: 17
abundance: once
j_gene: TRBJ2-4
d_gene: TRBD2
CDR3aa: CASSPGLAALAKNIQYF
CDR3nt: TGTGCCAGCAGCCCGGGACTAGCGGCCTTAGCCAAAAACATTCAGTACTTC

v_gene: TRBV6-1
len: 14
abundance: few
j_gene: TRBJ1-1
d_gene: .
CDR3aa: CASSAIQGNTEAFF
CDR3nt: TGTGCCAGCAGTGCAATACAGGGGAACACTGAAGCTTTCTTT

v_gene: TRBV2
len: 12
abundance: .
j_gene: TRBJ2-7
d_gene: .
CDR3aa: CASSETPYEQYF
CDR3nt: TGTGCCAGCAGTGAAACACCTTACGAGCAGTACTTC

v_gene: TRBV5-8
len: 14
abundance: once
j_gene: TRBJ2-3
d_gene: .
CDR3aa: CASSLGSTTDTQYF
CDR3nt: TGTGCCAGCAGCTTGGGATCTACCACAGATACGCAGTATTTT

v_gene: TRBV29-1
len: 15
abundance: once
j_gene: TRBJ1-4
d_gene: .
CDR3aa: CSVRNTGTNGEKLFF
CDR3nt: TGCAGCGTGCGAAATACCGGGACGAACGGTGAAAAACTGTTTTTT

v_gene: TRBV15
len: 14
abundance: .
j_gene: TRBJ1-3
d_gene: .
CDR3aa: CATSRLSSGNTIYF
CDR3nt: TGTGCCACCAGCAGACTTAGCTCTGGAAACACCATATATTTT